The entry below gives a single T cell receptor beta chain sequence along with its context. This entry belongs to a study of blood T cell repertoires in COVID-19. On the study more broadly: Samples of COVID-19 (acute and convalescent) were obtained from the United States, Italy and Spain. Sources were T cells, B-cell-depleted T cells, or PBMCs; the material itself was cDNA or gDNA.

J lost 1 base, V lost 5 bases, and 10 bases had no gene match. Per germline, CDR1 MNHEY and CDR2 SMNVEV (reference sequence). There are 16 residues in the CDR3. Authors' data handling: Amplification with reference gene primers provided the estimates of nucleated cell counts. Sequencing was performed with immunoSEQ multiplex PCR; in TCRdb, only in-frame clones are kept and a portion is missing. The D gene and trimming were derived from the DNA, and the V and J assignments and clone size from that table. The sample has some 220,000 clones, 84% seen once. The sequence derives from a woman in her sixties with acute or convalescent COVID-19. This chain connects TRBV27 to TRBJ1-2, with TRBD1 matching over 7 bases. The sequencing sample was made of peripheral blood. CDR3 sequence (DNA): TGTGCCAGCAGTGGGCGAACAGGGGAGGTTAACTATGGCTACACCTTC. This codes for CASSGRTGEVNYGYTF.